A single sample gave rise to the 29 T cell receptor beta chains below, sequenced in a study of spatial heterogeneity in lung cancer (dated by TCRdb to 2018 to 2020). Interpreted using the paper, the time point label stands for: sample taken at primary tumor resection. Libraries were built with 5' RACE. The instrument was a NextSeq 500. TCRdb ran its own pipeline on the public reads, namely fastp trimming at Q25 and MiXCR clone calling, and kept in-frame beta chains. Each CDR3 protein gets just one entry, which takes the most common genes and DNA from the rows behind it. The sample yields 50,000 to 75,000 distinct CDR3 sequences; roughly 6.4% were counted once. Roughly 14% of the sample comes from the top ten. Sequenced material: PBMCs, taken at surgery. These receptors were obtained from a female donor with early-stage non-small cell lung cancer.

This clonotype was recorded at least ten times. The chain has TRBV13 and TRBJ1-6; TRBD1 is a possible D gene (6 bases). V gave up 5 bases and J gave up 4 bases, with 12 bases separating them. CDR3 length equals 15 residues. Germline V gene lookup returns CDR1 PRHDT and CDR2 FYEKMQ (reference sequence). DNA for the CDR3: TGTGCCAGCAGCCCAGGACAGCTTTATAATTCACCCCTCCACTTT. It specifies CASSPGQLYNSPLHF.

This clonotype was counted at least ten times. The rearrangement links TRBV13 to TRBJ2-1, with D hard to call. The CDR3 has 14 residues. CDR1 and CDR2 (germline): PRHDT, FYEKMQ (reference sequence). Deletions cut 0 bases from V and 0 bases from J, with 3 bases between. CDR3 in amino acids: CASSLGGSYNEQFF. The CDR3 DNA reads TGTGCCAGCAGCTTAGGGGGCTCCTACAATGAGCAGTTCTTC.

This clonotype occurred many times. The genes are TRBV9 and TRBJ1-1; D not certain. The CDR3 contains 13 residues. The V gene lost 0 bases and the J gene lost 1 base, with 4 bases spanning the gap. Germline-derived CDR1 and CDR2 are SGDLS and YYNGEE. The DNA for the CDR3 is TGTGCCAGCAGCGTAGAAGGGAACACTGAAGCTTTCTTT. Its translation: CASSVEGNTEAFF.

This clonotype came up a few times. The J gene is TRBJ2-1, the V gene TRBV19; 8 bases are a match to TRBD2. Trimming at V came to 1 base and at J to 5 bases, leaving 4 bases not matched to a gene. The germline gives CDR1 LNHDA, CDR2 SQIVND (reference sequence). There are 15 residues in the CDR3. The chain's CDR3 is CASSIVQRGNNEQFF. The CDR3 DNA reads as TGTGCCAGTAGTATAGTACAGCGGGGGAACAATGAGCAGTTCTTC.

The sample holds many counts of this clonotype. The chain uses TRBV6-1 and TRBJ2-3, with 8 bases fitting TRBD1. In germline, CDR1 is MNHNS, CDR2 SASEGT. The CDR3 loop spans 15 amino acids. Trimming cost V 6 bases and J 6 bases; bases outside gene matches: 11. The CDR3 bases are TGTGCCAGCAGGGGACAGGCGGAACGCGAGGATACGCAGTATTTT. It is translated as CASRGQAEREDTQYF.

This clonotype was seen repeatedly, ten times or more. The V and J genes are TRBV25-1 and TRBJ1-3, with D uncertain. This CDR3 has 13 residues. Trimming left V 7 bases short and J 5 bases short, with 12 bases between. Germline-derived CDR1 and CDR2 are MGHDK and SYGVNS. CDR3 region: CASTSLERNTIYF. CDR3 sequence (DNA): TGTGCCAGCACCTCCCTGGAGCGAAACACCATATATTTT.

At least ten counts were recorded for this clonotype. This chain links TRBV2 with TRBJ1-4, with D unclear. The CDR3 is 16 amino acids. V lost 6 bases to trimming and J lost 10 bases, with 24 bases between them. CDR1 is SNHLY and CDR2 is FYNNEI in the germline V gene. CDR3 loop: CASSASPGPRAGKLFF. CDR3 nucleotides: TGTGCCAGCAGCGCAAGCCCAGGCCCTAGGGCAGGAAAACTGTTTTTT.

The table lists this clonotype with many counts. This sequence joins TRBV20-1 and TRBJ1-6; D is perhaps TRBD1 (6 bases). Trimming shortened V by 8 bases and J by 6 bases, and 20 bases separated the two germline ends. The CDR3 is made up of 15 amino acids. The germline gives CDR1 DFQATT, CDR2 SNEGSKA (reference sequence). CDR3 bases: TGCAGTCGAGGGGGACCCACAGGCCTTAATTCACCCCTCCACTTT. Amino acids: CSRGGPTGLNSPLHF.

This clonotype appeared many times. The chain's CDR3 is CASSSQPTGNYGYTF. CDR3 sequence (DNA): TGTGCCAGTAGCAGCCAACCAACAGGGAACTATGGCTACACCTTC. The V call is TRBV19, the J call TRBJ1-2, with a possible D match to TRBD1 (6 bases). The V gene lost 6 bases and the J gene lost 2 bases, with 16 bases spanning the gap. Per the germline V gene, CDR1 is LNHDA and CDR2 is SQIVND (reference sequence). The length of the CDR3 is 15 residues.

This clonotype was counted at least ten times. The chain recombines TRBV29-1 with TRBJ2-1; perhaps TRBD2 as D (5 bases). Germline CDR1 and CDR2: SQVTM and ANQGSEA. The CDR3 is made up of 11 amino acids. The CDR3 is CSIREGDEQFF. Here the CDR3 DNA reads TGCAGTATACGGGAAGGCGATGAGCAGTTCTTC.

This clonotype is judged medium-sized. The rearrangement links TRBV25-1 to TRBJ2-1; 10 nucleotides align to TRBD1. Germline V gene data show CDR1 as MGHDK and CDR2 as SYGVNS. The ends lost 2 bases at V and 6 bases at J; junction bases unmatched: 4. This CDR3 region has 15 residues. The CDR3 protein is CASSEIGTGANEQFF. The CDR3 nucleotides read TGTGCCAGCAGTGAAATCGGGACAGGGGCCAATGAGCAGTTCTTC.

The table lists this clonotype with a few counts. The chain recombines TRBV6-5 with TRBJ1-3, with 11 bases lining up with TRBD1. CDR1 and CDR2 (germline): MNHEY, SVGAGI. The CDR3 loop spans 16 amino acids. J gave up 2 bases and V 5 bases, and 5 bases lay outside the gene matches. The CDR3 nucleotides are TGTGCCAGCAGTCAACTGGACAGGGGGCCTGGAAACACCATATATTTT. Amino acid sequence: CASSQLDRGPGNTIYF.

This clonotype was counted ten times or more. The chain employs TRBV10-3 and TRBJ2-7, with no clear D. The CDR3 runs 13 residues. Per germline, CDR1 ENHRY and CDR2 SYGVKD. Trimming left V 0 bases short and J 7 bases short, with 10 bases between. The CDR3 region has the DNA TGTGCCATCAGTGAGTCGATGGTCCAGGAGCAGTACGTC. This sequence encodes CAISESMVQEQYV.

Only a few counts were recorded for this clonotype. The chain uses TRBV11-3 and TRBJ1-1; possibly TRBD1 for D (6 bases). The CDR3 loop spans 14 amino acids. V was shortened by 5 bases and J by 10 bases, with 20 bases between the two germline ends. CDR1 and CDR2 from the germline V gene are SGHNT and YENEEA. The CDR3 DNA follows: TGTGCCAGCAGCCCCCCGACAGGTTCTTTTGGAGCTTTCTTT. Protein: CASSPPTGSFGAFF.

This clonotype has ten or more counts. J is TRBJ1-5 and V is TRBV20-1; possibly TRBD1 for D (6 bases). From germline, CDR1 is DFQATT and CDR2 SNEGSKA (reference sequence). Trimming left V 3 bases short and J 5 bases short, with 14 bases between. This CDR3 contains 14 residues. CDR3 nucleotides: TGCAGTGCTAGCCCCGGGACACCTTATCAGCCCCAGCATTTT. Translating gives CSASPGTPYQPQHF.

This clonotype was picked up many times. The rearrangement uses TRBV4-1 and TRBJ2-1; the match to TRBD2 covers 7 bases. V lost 0 bases to trimming and J lost 7 bases; unmatched junction nucleotides: 3. Germline V lookup: CDR1 MGHRA, CDR2 YSYEKL. CDR3 length equals 14 residues. CDR3 amino acids: CASSQEWGGNEQFF. The CDR3 nucleotides are TGCGCCAGCAGCCAAGAATGGGGGGGTAATGAGCAGTTCTTC.

This clonotype was counted only a few times. The chain carries TRBV11-2 and TRBJ2-7, with TRBD2 identical over 13 bases. Germline V gene lookup returns CDR1 SGHAT and CDR2 FQNNGV. V lost 1 base and J lost 6; bases outside the gene matches: 6. The CDR3 covers 16 residues. In nucleotides, the CDR3 is TGTGCCAGCAGCTTAGGGACTAGCGGGGGCCTGGGCGAGCAGTACGTC. It specifies CASSLGTSGGLGEQYV.

This clonotype was seen a handful of times. This chain links TRBV7-9 with TRBJ1-6, with D maybe TRBD1 (5 bases). The CDR3 covers 14 residues. Germline V CDR1 and CDR2: SEHNR, FQNEAQ (reference sequence). The germline V and J ends were trimmed by 3 bases and 8 bases, with 11 bases remaining between them. The chain's CDR3 is CASSLGLRDSPLHF. CDR3 nucleotides: TGTGCCAGCAGCTTGGGACTTAGGGATTCACCCCTCCACTTT. The full variable domain, completed using reference TRBV7-9 and TRBJ1-6, is DTGVSQNPRHKITKRGQNVTFRCDPISEHNRLYWYRQTLGQGPEFLTYFQNEAQLEKSRLLSDRFSAERPKGSFSTLEIQRTEQGDSAMYLCASSLGLRDSPLHFGNGTRLTVT.

This chain connects TRBV29-1 to TRBJ2-2; 10 bases match TRBD1. CDR3 length: 13 amino acids. Unmatched junction bases numbered 3, after V lost 4 bases and J lost 7 bases. Looked up from germline, CDR1 is SQVTM and CDR2 is ANQGSEA. CDR3 DNA sequence: TGCAGCGTTGGGACAGGGGGGAACGGGGAGCTGTTTTTT. It codes for CSVGTGGNGELFF.

The sample holds many counts of this clonotype. The chain has TRBV7-9 and TRBJ1-4, with 8 bases matching TRBD1. This CDR3 is built from 15 residues. Germline assignment: CDR1 SEHNR and CDR2 FQNEAQ (reference sequence). The V segment lost 5 bases and the J segment 4 bases; nucleotides outside the gene matches: 6. As DNA, the CDR3 is TGTGCCAGCAGCCCCGACAGGGGAAGTAATGAAAAACTGTTTTTT. Protein product: CASSPDRGSNEKLFF.

The rearrangement links TRBV6-5 to TRBJ2-3, with a weak D call TRBD1 (6 bases). Germline CDR1 is MNHEY and CDR2 is SVGAGI. Trimming shortened V by 6 bases and J by 2 bases, and 12 bases separated the two germline ends. This CDR3 is 14 amino acids long. CDR3 nucleotide sequence: TGTGCCAGCAGCCGACAGGAGCCCACAGATACGCAGTATTTT. Protein sequence: CASSRQEPTDTQYF.

This clonotype has a count of ten or more. This chain uses TRBV12-3 or TRBV12-4 with TRBJ1-3; D is undetermined. CDR3 length: 13 residues. V lost 5 bases and J lost 0, with 5 bases in between. The CDR3 loop is CASSQVSGNTIYF. CDR3 nucleotides: TGTGCCAGCAGTCAGGTCTCTGGAAACACCATATATTTT.

In this sample, this clonotype turned up many times. The rearrangement uses TRBV5-1 and TRBJ2-5; tentative D call: TRBD2 (5 bases). V gave up 4 bases and J gave up 4 bases, with 11 bases separating them. This CDR3 region has 13 residues. Germline V lookup: CDR1 SGHRS, CDR2 YFSETQ. As DNA, the CDR3 is TGCGCCAGCAGCCCCGGGGTAGGAGAGACCCAGTACTTC. Protein product: CASSPGVGETQYF. The variable domain in full, with the rest retrieved from reference TRBV5-1 and TRBJ2-5, is KAGVTQTPRYLIKTRGQQVTLSCSPISGHRSVSWYQQTPGQGLQFLFEYFSETQRNKGNFPGRFSGRQFSNSRSEMNVSTLELGDSALYLCASSPGVGETQYFGPGTRLLVL.

Ten or more counts support this clonotype. This chain joins TRBV30 and TRBJ1-2; D unresolved. CDR1 is GTSNPN and CDR2 is SVGIG in the germline V gene (reference sequence). The CDR3 has 11 residues. V lost 0 bases, J lost 6 bases, and 5 bases lay in between. The CDR3: CAWSVGHGYTF. In DNA form, the CDR3 reads TGTGCCTGGAGTGTGGGTCATGGCTACACCTTC.

This clonotype occurred many times. The V and J genes are TRBV12-3 or TRBV12-4 and TRBJ1-2, with D perhaps matching TRBD1 (5 bases). Trimming shortened V by 7 bases and J by 4 bases, and 13 bases separated the two germline ends. This CDR3 is 13 amino acids long. CDR3 coding DNA: TGTGCCAGCACCGGGACTAGAAGCTATGGCTACACCTTC. Its protein product is CASTGTRSYGYTF.

V gene TRBV6-1 combines with J gene TRBJ2-5; D may be TRBD2 (6 bases). CDR1 is MNHNS and CDR2 is SASEGT in the germline V gene. The length of the CDR3 is 13 residues. Trimming left V 5 bases short and J 5 bases short, with 12 bases between. CDR3 DNA: TGTGCCAGCAGTTCGGGACTCCTGGAGACCCAGTACTTC. It encodes CASSSGLLETQYF.

The rearrangement links TRBV20-1 to TRBJ2-7; possibly TRBD2 for D (6 bases). This CDR3 is built from 13 residues. V was trimmed by 8 bases and J by 2 bases, leaving 16 bases between them. Germline V CDR1 and CDR2: DFQATT, SNEGSKA (reference sequence). The CDR3 DNA sequence: TGCAGTACATCGCTGGGGGGTACCTACGAGCAGTACTTC. This sequence encodes CSTSLGGTYEQYF.

This clonotype was counted at least ten times. The chain joins TRBV4-1 to TRBJ2-2, with unresolved D. CDR1 and CDR2 from the germline V gene are MGHRA and YSYEKL. This CDR3 region has 16 residues. V was cut by 0 bases and J by 0 bases, with 8 bases left in between. The CDR3 nucleotides are TGCGCCAGCAGCCAAGATTGGCTGTCGAACACCGGGGAGCTGTTTTTT. This gives the protein CASSQDWLSNTGELFF.

This clonotype was counted at least ten times. The chain recombines TRBV9 with TRBJ2-6; 9 nucleotides agree with TRBD1. Germline V lookup: CDR1 SGDLS, CDR2 YYNGEE. The CDR3 sequence is 17 residues long. V trimming: 5 bases; J trimming: 2 bases; junction bases outside the gene matches: 8. CDR3 protein: CASSSWTGATGANVLTF. The DNA of the CDR3 is TGTGCCAGCAGTTCTTGGACAGGGGCAACTGGGGCCAACGTCCTGACTTTC.